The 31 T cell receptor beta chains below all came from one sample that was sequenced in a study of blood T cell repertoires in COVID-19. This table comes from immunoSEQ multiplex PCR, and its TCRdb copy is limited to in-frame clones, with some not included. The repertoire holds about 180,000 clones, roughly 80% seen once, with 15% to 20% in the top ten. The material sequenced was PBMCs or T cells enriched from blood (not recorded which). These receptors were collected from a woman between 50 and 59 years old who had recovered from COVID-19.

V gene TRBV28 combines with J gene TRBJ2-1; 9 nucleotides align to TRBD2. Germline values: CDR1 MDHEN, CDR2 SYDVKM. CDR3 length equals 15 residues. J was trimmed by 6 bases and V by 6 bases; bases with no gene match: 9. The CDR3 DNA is TGTGCCAGCAGGGGTAGCGGGAGTATAGGCAATGAGCAGTTCTTC. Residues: CASRGSGSIGNEQFF.

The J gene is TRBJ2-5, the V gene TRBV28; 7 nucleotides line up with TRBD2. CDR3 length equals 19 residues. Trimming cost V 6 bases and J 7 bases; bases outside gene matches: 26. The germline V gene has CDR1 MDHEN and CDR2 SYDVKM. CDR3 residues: CASSRTLPGLGLRRVTQYF. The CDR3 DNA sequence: TGTGCCAGCAGCCGAACTCTCCCCGGACTAGGGCTGAGGCGGGTGACCCAGTACTTC.

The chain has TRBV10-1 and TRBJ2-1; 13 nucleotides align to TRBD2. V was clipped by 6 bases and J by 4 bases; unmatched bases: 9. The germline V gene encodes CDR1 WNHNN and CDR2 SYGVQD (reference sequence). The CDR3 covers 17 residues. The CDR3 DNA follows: TGCGCCAGCAGGGGGACTAGCGGGAAGATCCAATACAATGAGCAGTTCTTC. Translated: CASRGTSGKIQYNEQFF.

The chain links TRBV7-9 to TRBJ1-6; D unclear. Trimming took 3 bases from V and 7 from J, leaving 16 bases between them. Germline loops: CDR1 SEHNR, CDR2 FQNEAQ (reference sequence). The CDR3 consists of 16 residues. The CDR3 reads CASSFAHDSRNSPLHF. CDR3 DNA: TGTGCCAGCAGCTTTGCACATGATAGCCGGAATTCACCCCTCCACTTT.

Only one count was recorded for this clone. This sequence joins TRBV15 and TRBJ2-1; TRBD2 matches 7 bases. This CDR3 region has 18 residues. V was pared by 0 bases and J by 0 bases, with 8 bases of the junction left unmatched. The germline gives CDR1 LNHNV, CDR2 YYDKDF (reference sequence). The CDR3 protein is CATSREGAGSSSYNEQFF. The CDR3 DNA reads TGTGCCACCAGCAGAGAGGGAGCGGGAAGCAGCTCCTACAATGAGCAGTTCTTC.

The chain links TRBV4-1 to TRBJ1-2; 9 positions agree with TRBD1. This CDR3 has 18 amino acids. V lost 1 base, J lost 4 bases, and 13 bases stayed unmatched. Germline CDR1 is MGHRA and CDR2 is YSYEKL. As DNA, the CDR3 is TGCGCCAGCAGCCAAGCCGGACGAACAGGGGGCGTCGGCTATGGCTACACCTTC. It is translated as CASSQAGRTGGVGYGYTF.

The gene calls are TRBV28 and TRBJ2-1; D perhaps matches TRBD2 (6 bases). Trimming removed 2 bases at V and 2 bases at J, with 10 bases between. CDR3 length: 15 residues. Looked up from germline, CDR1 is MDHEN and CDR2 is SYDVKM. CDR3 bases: TGTGCCAGCAGTTTAGGGGGGTCTACCTACAATGAGCAGTTCTTC. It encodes CASSLGGSTYNEQFF.

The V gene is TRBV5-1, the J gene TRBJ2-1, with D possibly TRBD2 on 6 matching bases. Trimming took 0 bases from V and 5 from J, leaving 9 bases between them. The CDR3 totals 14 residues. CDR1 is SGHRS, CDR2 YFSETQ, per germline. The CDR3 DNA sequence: TGCGCCAGCAGCTTGGTCGGGACTGACAATGAGCAGTTCTTC. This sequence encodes CASSLVGTDNEQFF.

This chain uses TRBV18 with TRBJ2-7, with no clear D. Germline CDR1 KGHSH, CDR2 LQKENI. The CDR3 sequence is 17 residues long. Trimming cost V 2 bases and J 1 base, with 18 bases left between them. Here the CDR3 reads CASSPTFGSGGSYEQYF. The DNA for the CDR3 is TGTGCCAGCTCACCAACCTTTGGATCTGGCGGTTCCTACGAGCAGTACTTC.

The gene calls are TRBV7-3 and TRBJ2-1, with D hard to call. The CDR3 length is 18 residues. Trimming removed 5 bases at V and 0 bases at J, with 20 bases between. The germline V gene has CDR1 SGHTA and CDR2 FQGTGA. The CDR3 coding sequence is TGTGCCAGCAGCCCAAACTCCAGGCGAATTAGCTCCTACAATGAGCAGTTCTTC. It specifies CASSPNSRRISSYNEQFF.

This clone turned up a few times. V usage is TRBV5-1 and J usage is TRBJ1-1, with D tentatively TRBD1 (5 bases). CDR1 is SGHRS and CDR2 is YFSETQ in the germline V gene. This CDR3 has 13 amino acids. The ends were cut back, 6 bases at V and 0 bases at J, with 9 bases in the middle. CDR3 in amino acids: CASNGGMNTEAFF. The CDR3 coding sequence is TGCGCCAGCAACGGGGGTATGAACACTGAAGCTTTCTTT.

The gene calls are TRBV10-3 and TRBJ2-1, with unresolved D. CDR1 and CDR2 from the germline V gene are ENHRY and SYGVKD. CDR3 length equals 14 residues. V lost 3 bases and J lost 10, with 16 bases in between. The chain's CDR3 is CAISDSRLGNEQFF. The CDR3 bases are TGTGCCATCAGTGACTCCCGCCTCGGTAACGAGCAGTTCTTC.

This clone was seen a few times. The CDR3 region is CAPSQEGAGGGADTQYF. The CDR3 region has the DNA TGTGCCCCCAGCCAAGAAGGAGCGGGAGGGGGGGCAGATACGCAGTATTTT. The V gene is TRBV4-2, the J gene TRBJ2-3; 10 positions match TRBD2. Germline lookup yields CDR1 LGHNA and CDR2 YNFKEQ. The CDR3 length is 17 residues. The trim removed 11 bases at V and 4 bases at J, leaving 18 bases unmatched.

The CDR3 DNA sequence: TGTGCCAGCAGTCCTTCCGGGACAATGAAGACCCAGTACTTC. This gives the protein CASSPSGTMKTQYF. The chain is built from TRBV6-5 and TRBJ2-5; D might be TRBD1 (6 bases). The CDR3 consists of 14 residues. The germline V gene has CDR1 MNHEY and CDR2 SVGAGI. V lost 5 bases and J lost 6, with 16 bases in between.

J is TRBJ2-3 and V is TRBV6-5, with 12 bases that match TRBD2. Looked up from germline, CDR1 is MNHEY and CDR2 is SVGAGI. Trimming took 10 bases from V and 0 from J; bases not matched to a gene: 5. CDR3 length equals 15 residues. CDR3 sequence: CATPGLAGSTDTQYF. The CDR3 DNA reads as TGTGCCACCCCGGGACTAGCGGGTAGCACAGATACGCAGTATTTT.

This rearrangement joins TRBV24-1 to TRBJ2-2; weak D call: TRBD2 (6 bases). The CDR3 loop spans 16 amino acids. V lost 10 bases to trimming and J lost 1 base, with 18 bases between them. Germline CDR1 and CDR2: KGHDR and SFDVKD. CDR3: CATRALAEGNTGELFF. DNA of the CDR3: TGTGCCACAAGAGCCTTAGCGGAGGGGAACACCGGGGAGCTGTTTTTT.

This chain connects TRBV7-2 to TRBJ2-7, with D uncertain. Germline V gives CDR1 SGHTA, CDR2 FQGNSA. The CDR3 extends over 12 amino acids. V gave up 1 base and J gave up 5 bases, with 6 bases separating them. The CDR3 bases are TGTGCCAGCAGCTTAGATGGCCACGAGCAGTACTTC. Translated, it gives CASSLDGHEQYF.

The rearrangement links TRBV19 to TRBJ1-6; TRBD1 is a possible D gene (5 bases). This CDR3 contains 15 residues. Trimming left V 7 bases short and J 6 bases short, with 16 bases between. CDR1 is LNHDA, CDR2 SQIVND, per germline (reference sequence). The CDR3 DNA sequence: TGTGCCAGTACCTACCGGGCAGGGTTTAATTCACCCCTCCACTTT. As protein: CASTYRAGFNSPLHF.

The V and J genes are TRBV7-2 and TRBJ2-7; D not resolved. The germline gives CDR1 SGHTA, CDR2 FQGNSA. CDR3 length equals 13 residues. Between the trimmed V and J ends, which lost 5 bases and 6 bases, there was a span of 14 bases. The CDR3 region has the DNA TGTGCCAGCAGCCTGTCTGAACTCCTCGAGCAGTACTTC. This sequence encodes CASSLSELLEQYF.

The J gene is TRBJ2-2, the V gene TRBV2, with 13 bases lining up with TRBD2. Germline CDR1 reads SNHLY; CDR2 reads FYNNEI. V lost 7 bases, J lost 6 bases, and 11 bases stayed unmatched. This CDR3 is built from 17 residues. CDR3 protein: CASIYGLAGDRAGELFF. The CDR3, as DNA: TGTGCCAGCATTTACGGACTAGCGGGAGACAGGGCCGGGGAGCTGTTTTTT.

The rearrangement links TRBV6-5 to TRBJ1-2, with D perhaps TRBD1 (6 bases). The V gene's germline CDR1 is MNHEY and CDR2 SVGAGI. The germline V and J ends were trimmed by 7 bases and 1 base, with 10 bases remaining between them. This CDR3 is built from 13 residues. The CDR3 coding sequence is TGTGCCAGCATCGGACAGTTTAACTATGGCTACACCTTC. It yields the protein CASIGQFNYGYTF.

Written as DNA, the CDR3 is TGTGCCAGCAGTGACAGGGGAAGTGAAAAACTGTTTTTT. Amino acids: CASSDRGSEKLFF. The chain links TRBV2 to TRBJ1-4; tentatively, D is TRBD1 (6 bases). CDR3 size: 13 residues. Trimming pared 3 bases from V and 7 bases from J, leaving 9 bases between. Germline CDR1 and CDR2: SNHLY and FYNNEI.

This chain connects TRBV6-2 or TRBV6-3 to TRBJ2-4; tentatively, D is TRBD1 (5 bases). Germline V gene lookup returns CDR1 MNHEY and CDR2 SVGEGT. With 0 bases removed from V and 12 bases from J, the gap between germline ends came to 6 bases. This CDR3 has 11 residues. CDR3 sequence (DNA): TGTGCCAGCAGTTACTCGACAGATCAGTACTTC. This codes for CASSYSTDQYF.

The CDR3 loop reads CASSFGTASTEAFF. In DNA form, the CDR3 reads TGCGCCAGCAGCTTTGGGACAGCAAGCACTGAAGCTTTCTTT. The genes are TRBV5-1 and TRBJ1-1, with 7 bases aligning to TRBD1. The J segment lost 4 bases and the V segment lost 2 bases, leaving 5 bases of the junction unmatched. The CDR3 runs to 14 residues. The germline gives CDR1 SGHRS, CDR2 YFSETQ.

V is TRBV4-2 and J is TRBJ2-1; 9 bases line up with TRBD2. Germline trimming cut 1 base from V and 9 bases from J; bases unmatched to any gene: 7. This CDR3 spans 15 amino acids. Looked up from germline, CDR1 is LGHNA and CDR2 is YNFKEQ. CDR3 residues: CASSQVAGVVGEQFF. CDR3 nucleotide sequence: TGTGCCAGCAGCCAAGTAGCGGGAGTAGTAGGTGAGCAGTTCTTC.

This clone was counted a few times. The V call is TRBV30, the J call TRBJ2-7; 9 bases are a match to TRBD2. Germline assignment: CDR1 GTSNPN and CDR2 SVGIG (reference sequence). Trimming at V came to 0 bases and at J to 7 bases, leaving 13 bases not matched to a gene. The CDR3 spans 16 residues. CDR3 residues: CAWSVLSGLAGSEQYF. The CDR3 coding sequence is TGTGCCTGGAGTGTACTCTCGGGGCTAGCGGGATCTGAGCAGTACTTC.

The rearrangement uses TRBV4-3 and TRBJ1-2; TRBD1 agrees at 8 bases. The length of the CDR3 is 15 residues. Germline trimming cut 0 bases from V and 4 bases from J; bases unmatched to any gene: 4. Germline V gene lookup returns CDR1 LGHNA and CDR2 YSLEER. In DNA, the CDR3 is TGCGCCAGCAGCCAAGAGGGACAGGCCGTCTATGGCTACACCTTC. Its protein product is CASSQEGQAVYGYTF.

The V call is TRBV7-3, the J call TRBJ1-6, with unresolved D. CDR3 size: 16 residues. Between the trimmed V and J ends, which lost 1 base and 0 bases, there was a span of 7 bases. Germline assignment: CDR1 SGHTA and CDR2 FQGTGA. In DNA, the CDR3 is TGTGCCAGCAGCTTAAGGGAGAGCTCCTATAATTCACCCCTCCACTTT. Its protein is CASSLRESSYNSPLHF. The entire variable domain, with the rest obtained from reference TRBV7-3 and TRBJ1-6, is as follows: GAGVSQTPSNKVTEKGKYVELRCDPISGHTALYWYRQSLGQGPEFLIYFQGTGAADDSGLPNDRFFAVRPEGSVSTLKIQRTERGDSAVYLCASSLRESSYNSPLHFGNGTRLTVT.

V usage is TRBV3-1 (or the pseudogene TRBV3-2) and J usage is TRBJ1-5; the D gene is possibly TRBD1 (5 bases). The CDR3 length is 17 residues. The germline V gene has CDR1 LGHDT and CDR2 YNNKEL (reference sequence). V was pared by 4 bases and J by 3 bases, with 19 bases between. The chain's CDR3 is CASSPQAGRGFNQPQHF. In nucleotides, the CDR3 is TGTGCCAGCAGCCCCCAAGCAGGGCGGGGATTCAATCAGCCCCAGCATTTT.

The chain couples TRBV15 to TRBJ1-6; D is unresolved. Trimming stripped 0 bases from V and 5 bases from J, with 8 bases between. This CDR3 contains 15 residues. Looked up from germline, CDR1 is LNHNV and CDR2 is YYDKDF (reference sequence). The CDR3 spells CATSRDHGDNSPLHF. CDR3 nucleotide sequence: TGTGCCACCAGCAGAGATCACGGGGATAATTCACCCCTCCACTTT.

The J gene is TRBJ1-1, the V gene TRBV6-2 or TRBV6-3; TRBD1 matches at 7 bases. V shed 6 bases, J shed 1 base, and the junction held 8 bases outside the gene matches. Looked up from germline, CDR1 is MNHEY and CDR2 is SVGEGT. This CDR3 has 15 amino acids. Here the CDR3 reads CASRPHGTENTEAFF. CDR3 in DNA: TGTGCCAGCAGACCTCATGGGACAGAGAACACTGAAGCTTTCTTT.